The rows below give T cell receptor beta chains drawn from one sample of a study of blood T cell repertoires in COVID-19. This table comes from immunoSEQ multiplex PCR, and its TCRdb copy is limited to in-frame clones, with some not included. The sample records 150,000 to 200,000 clones, about 83% being singletons. Sequencing was done on a sample of peripheral blood. The receptor source for this set is a young man with active or convalescent COVID-19. Each CDR3 is given with its conserved first and last residue. The D gene is left open where the match is weak. Only part of the rows carry a size: once, few, many, or a class if the clone is expanded.

v_gene	d_gene	len	j_gene	abundance	CDR3nt	CDR3aa
TRBV7-2	TRBD2	16	TRBJ2-1	NA	TGTGCCAGCAGCTTATTGAACGGACTAGCGGGGTATGAGCAGTTCTTC	CASSLLNGLAGYEQFF
TRBV7-9	NA	16	TRBJ2-1	NA	TGTGCCAGCAGCCCATCTCCGAGAAACCCGTACAATGAGCAGTTCTTC	CASSPSPRNPYNEQFF
TRBV5-6	NA	15	TRBJ2-7	NA	TGTGCCAGCAGCGCGACACTCACCGACTCCTACGAGCAGTACTTC	CASSATLTDSYEQYF
TRBV6-5	TRBD1	16	TRBJ1-2	NA	TGTGCCAGCAGTTACGGGACCACAGGGGGTAACTATGGCTACACCTTC	CASSYGTTGGNYGYTF
TRBV13	TRBD1	13	TRBJ2-7	NA	TGTGCCAGCAGGGGACAGGGGGCTTACGAGCAGTACTTC	CASRGQGAYEQYF
TRBV11-2	TRBD2	14	TRBJ2-1	NA	TGTGCCAGCAGCGAGGGGACTAGGGGGGTTGAGCAGTTCTTC	CASSEGTRGVEQFF
TRBV28	NA	14	TRBJ1-2	NA	TGTGCCAGCACAGGGGCTGGGCCTAACTATGGCTACACCTTC	CASTGAGPNYGYTF
TRBV6-5	TRBD2	15	TRBJ2-7	NA	TGTGCCAGCAGTAGGACTAGCGGGTACTACTACGAGCAGTACTTC	CASSRTSGYYYEQYF
TRBV19	NA	14	TRBJ2-7	NA	TGTGCCAGTAGTATAACAGGGAGCTCCTACGAGCAGTACTTC	CASSITGSSYEQYF
TRBV4-3	TRBD1	13	TRBJ2-7	NA	TGCGCCAGCAGTCAAAGGACAGGCTACGAGCAGTACTTC	CASSQRTGYEQYF
TRBV19	TRBD1	16	TRBJ2-3	NA	TGTGCCAGTAGCTCCGGACAGGGGGCTTTGACAGATACGCAGTATTTT	CASSSGQGALTDTQYF
TRBV2	NA	12	TRBJ1-2	NA	TGTGCCAGCAGGGACAGCTTCTATGGCTACACCTTC	CASRDSFYGYTF
TRBV6-5	NA	15	TRBJ1-1	NA	TGTGCCAGCAGAACCTCACAGATTGGGTACACTGAAGCTTTCTTT	CASRTSQIGYTEAFF
TRBV12-5	TRBD1	17	TRBJ1-1	NA	TGTGCTAGTGGTTTCCTCGCCGGGACAGGGGGGAATACTGAAGCTTTCTTT	CASGFLAGTGGNTEAFF
TRBV10-1	NA	15	TRBJ1-3	NA	TGCGCCAGCGTCTCGGGACTGAGCTCTGGAAACACCATATATTTT	CASVSGLSSGNTIYF
TRBV10-1	TRBD1	15	TRBJ2-7	NA	TGCGCCAGCAGCCTAGAGGACAGGGAACTCTACGAGCAGTACTTC	CASSLEDRELYEQYF
TRBV14	TRBD2	16	TRBJ2-7	NA	TGTGCCAGCAGCCTACGGGGGGGCGGGACTACCTACGAGCAGTACTTC	CASSLRGGGTTYEQYF
TRBV2	TRBD2	16	TRBJ2-1	NA	TGTGCCAGCAGACCTCGGACTAGCGGGGGCTACAATGAGCAGTTCTTC	CASRPRTSGGYNEQFF
TRBV6-2/TRBV6-3	NA	14	TRBJ2-7	NA	TGTGCCAGCAGTTACTCGCATAAGAGGTACGAGCAGTACTTC	CASSYSHKRYEQYF
TRBV18	NA	18	TRBJ1-2	NA	TGTGCCAGCTCACCACTTCCACAGGGTATCACTCTAAACTATGGCTACACCTTC	CASSPLPQGITLNYGYTF
TRBV11-2	TRBD1	14	TRBJ2-2	NA	TGTGCCAGCAGCTATGGGGGGACAGGGGGTATGCTGTTTTTT	CASSYGGTGGMLFF
TRBV24-1	NA	17	TRBJ2-3	once	TGTGCCACCAGTGATCCAAGGGCCAGGGCGAGCACAGATACGCAGTATTTT	CATSDPRARASTDTQYF
TRBV5-1	TRBD1	15	TRBJ1-2	NA	TGCGCCAGCAGAATGGTTGCGGGACAGGGGGATGGCTACACCTTC	CASRMVAGQGDGYTF
TRBV7-9	NA	17	TRBJ2-1	NA	TGTGCCAGCAGCTTACTCGACAGCACCTATAGCCACAATGAGCAGTTCTTC	CASSLLDSTYSHNEQFF
TRBV27	TRBD1	14	TRBJ2-5	NA	TGTGCCAGCAGTCCCGGGACAGGGTTGGGGACCCAGTACTTC	CASSPGTGLGTQYF
TRBV4-1	TRBD2	15	TRBJ2-7	NA	TGCGCCAGCAGCCAAGGTCCGGGACTAAGTTACGAGCAGTACTTC	CASSQGPGLSYEQYF
TRBV7-3	TRBD2	14	TRBJ2-1	NA	TGTGCCAGCAGCTTACGCGGGAGGGCCAATGAGCAGTTCTTC	CASSLRGRANEQFF
TRBV7-2	NA	16	TRBJ2-3	NA	TGTGCCAGCAGCTTATCCGTCGGGATAAGCACAGATACGCAGTATTTT	CASSLSVGISTDTQYF
TRBV5-5	NA	14	TRBJ2-5	once	TGTGCCAGCAGCTCCGCCGGAGGAGAAGAGACCCAGTACTTC	CASSSAGGEETQYF
TRBV30	TRBD1	14	TRBJ1-6	NA	TGTGCCTGGAGTACCGGGACAGGGAATTCACCCCTCCACTTT	CAWSTGTGNSPLHF
TRBV28	NA	13	TRBJ2-1	NA	TGTGCCAGCAGTTTATTTAGGGGAAATGAGCAGTTCTTC	CASSLFRGNEQFF
TRBV10-2	TRBD2	13	TRBJ2-3	NA	TGCGCCAGCCTAGCGGAAAGCACAGATACGCAGTATTTT	CASLAESTDTQYF
TRBV29-1	TRBD2	17	TRBJ2-7	NA	TGCAGCGCATCCGGGACTAGCGGAAAAGGGAGCTCCTACGAGCAGTACTTC	CSASGTSGKGSSYEQYF
TRBV6-5	TRBD2	14	TRBJ2-1	once	TGTGCCTCAAGGGGGACTAGCTCGTACAATGAGCAGTTCTTC	CASRGTSSYNEQFF
TRBV5-4	NA	15	TRBJ1-1	NA	TGTGCCAGCAGCTTGGGACGGAGTATGAACACTGAAGCTTTCTTT	CASSLGRSMNTEAFF
TRBV7-8	NA	14	TRBJ1-1	few	TGTGCCAGCAGCTCCCTCACTCTGAGCACTGAAGCTTTCTTT	CASSSLTLSTEAFF
TRBV27	TRBD1	16	TRBJ2-1	NA	TGTGCCAGCACCAATCAACCCGGGACAGGGAATAGTGAGCAGTTCTTC	CASTNQPGTGNSEQFF
TRBV5-4	TRBD1	14	TRBJ1-2	many	TGTGCCAGCGGGGTCCGGGACAGGACCTATGGCTACACCTTC	CASGVRDRTYGYTF
TRBV18	NA	12	TRBJ1-2	NA	TGTGCCAGCTCATCCTCTTACTATGGCTACACCTTC	CASSSSYYGYTF
TRBV29-1	NA	17	TRBJ2-1	NA	TGCAGCGTTGAACGGGGTAACCGGGACACGACCTACAATGAGCAGTTCTTC	CSVERGNRDTTYNEQFF
TRBV3-1/TRBV3-2	TRBD1	14	TRBJ2-5	NA	TGTGCCAGCAGCCACCGACAGGGACAAGAGACCCAGTACTTC	CASSHRQGQETQYF
TRBV13	NA	14	TRBJ1-3	NA	TGTGCCAGCAGCCGGGACAACTCTGGAAACACCATATATTTT	CASSRDNSGNTIYF
TRBV5-1	TRBD1	15	TRBJ2-1	NA	TGCGCCAGCAGCTTGGGACAGGGGGCATACAATGAGCAGTTCTTC	CASSLGQGAYNEQFF
TRBV2	NA	15	TRBJ2-1	once	TGTGCCAGCAGTGAAAGTCAGGGGCTTAACAATGAGCAGTTCTTC	CASSESQGLNNEQFF
TRBV2	TRBD2	15	TRBJ2-7	once	TGTGCCAGCAGACCGGGACTAGCGGGAGTCTACGAGCAGTACTTC	CASRPGLAGVYEQYF
TRBV12-2	NA	13	TRBJ2-5	NA	TGTGCAAGTCGCCCTACCATACAAGAGACCCAGTACTTC	CASRPTIQETQYF
TRBV10-1	TRBD1	13	TRBJ1-1	NA	TGCGCCAGCACCGAAGGGGGCAGGACTGAAGCTTTCTTT	CASTEGGRTEAFF
TRBV5-1	TRBD1	16	TRBJ1-2	once	TGCGCCAGCAGCCCAACTTCGGCAGGGGGGACCTATGGCTACACCTTC	CASSPTSAGGTYGYTF